The present T cell receptor (beta chain) was sequenced within a study of OX40 agonist ivuxolimab in advanced cancers. CDR3 length equals 12 residues. V shed 8 bases and J shed 5 bases, with 12 bases lying between them. Germline V gene lookup returns CDR1 KGHSH and CDR2 LQKENI. Generated by immunoSEQ multiplex PCR, the TCRdb table keeps only in-frame clones and is missing some. The table has tens of thousands of clones, around 87% seen once; the top ten hold under 7%. The V call is TRBV18, the J call TRBJ1-2; no clear D gene. This specimen was CD4+ or CD8+ T cells sorted from blood, taken in a trial of the OX40 agonist ivuxolimab. The TCR was taken from an adult with an advanced solid tumor such as melanoma, head and neck, liver or kidney cancer. The CDR3 loop reads CASPGPLYGYTF. In DNA, the CDR3 is TGTGCCAGCCCTGGGCCTCTTTATGGCTACACCTTC.